This T cell receptor (beta chain) was observed in a study of blood T cell repertoires in COVID-19. Across the study: The United States, Italy and Spain supplied acute and convalescent COVID-19 samples. PBMCs, B-cell-depleted T cells, or T cells were the source of the cDNA or gDNA that made up the material.

V lost 0 bases, J lost 0 bases, and 7 bases stayed unmatched. The CDR3 spans 18 residues. Germline V lookup: CDR1 LGHNT, CDR2 FRNRAP. Authors' methods: How many nucleated cells were present was estimated from reference gene primer amplification. Only in-frame clones appear in the TCRdb table, and some are missing; sequencing was by immunoSEQ multiplex PCR. Clone size and the V and J calls come from that table; the DNA yielded D and trimming. The sample holds just over 650,000 clones, just under 90% seen once. J is TRBJ1-5 and V is TRBV12-5; 8 bases map to TRBD1. The TCR was taken from a woman under 30 with acute or convalescent COVID-19. Source material: peripheral blood. The DNA for the CDR3 is TGTGCTAGTGGTTTGGTACCAGGGACAGGCGTTAGCAATCAGCCCCAGCATTTT. It specifies CASGLVPGTGVSNQPQHF.